This T cell receptor beta chain was documented in a study of cytomegalovirus exposure and HLA in healthy donors. Study-wide findings and caveats: The study designated about 180 TCR beta chains cytomegalovirus-associated.

Amplification used 60 Vbeta primers and 13 Jbeta primers. Profiling relied on immunoSEQ multiplex PCR, and the TCRdb table lists in-frame clones only, not all of them. The sample lists some 220,000 clones; roughly 81% were seen once. On this clone itself: Its antigen is currently unknown.

V gave up 2 bases and J gave up 5 bases; unmatched junction bases: 3. CDR3 length equals 13 residues. Germline values: CDR1 SGHVS, CDR2 FQNEAQ. This clonotype was sampled from a girl aged 2-10 years in good health and CMV-seronegative. The V call is TRBV7-8, the J call TRBJ2-7; the match to TRBD2 covers 7 bases. The specimen was PBMCs. CDR3 DNA sequence: TGTGCCAGCAGCTTAACGGGAGGTAACGAGCAGTACTTC. This sequence encodes CASSLTGGNEQYF. Looking up the rest from reference TRBV7-8 and TRBJ2-7 gives the full variable domain: GAGVSQSPRYKVAKRGQDVALRCDPISGHVSLFWYQQALGQGPEFLTYFQNEAQLDKSGLPSDRFFAERPEGSVSTLKIQRTQQEDSAVYLCASSLTGGNEQYFGPGTRLTVT.